The TCR beta chain described here comes from a study of blood T cell repertoires in COVID-19. Original handling: Amplifying reference gene primers gave estimates of nucleated cell counts. Here immunoSEQ multiplex PCR was the method, and the copy in TCRdb shows in-frame clones only, minus some. That table gives V, J and clone size, and the DNA gave D and trimming. The sample records around 99,000 clones, approximately 89% being singletons. The CDR3 has 15 residues. The V gene's germline CDR1 is SGHTA and CDR2 FQGNSA. With 3 bases clipped from V and 7 bases from J, the junction kept 7 bases outside the gene matches. This clone was counted once. At the DNA level, this CDR3 is encoded by other sequences in the same sample as well.

The chain has TRBV7-2 and TRBJ2-1; 9 bases are a match to TRBD2. The sequenced sample was peripheral blood. This TCR was sampled from a middle-aged man with active or convalescent COVID-19. CDR3 DNA: TGTGCCAGCAGCTTGGCCTTAGCGGGAGTGAATGAGCAGTTCTTC. Its protein is CASSLALAGVNEQFF.